Shown below are 13 T cell receptor beta chains from a single sample sequenced in a study of prognosis after radiotherapy for stage I lung cancer. Amplification of the TCR beta CDR3 (from genomic DNA) was done by two-round multiplex PCR. The first PCR round targeted every TRBV and TRBJ gene with specific primers. TCRdb recomputed calls from the multiplex PCR reads with MiXCR, one row per CDR3 protein. This sample has about 59,000 distinct CDR3 sequences, with 26% found just once. This specimen consisted of PBMCs, obtained before or after stereotactic body radiation therapy (not recorded which). The receptors derive from a donor at least 50 years old with non-small cell lung cancer.

About this clonotype: An end of the junction differs from the germline gene, which may be a read error. The chain is built from TRBV19 and TRBJ1-1, with D unresolved. CDR1 and CDR2 (germline): LNHDA, SQIVND (reference sequence). The CDR3 length is 13 residues. The DNA for the CDR3 is TGTGCCAGTAGTTTGTTGTCGAACACTGAAGCTTCCTTT. Protein sequence: CASSLLSNTEASF.

Worth noting for this clonotype: The junction and the germline gene differ at one end; a read error may be behind it. V is TRBV9 and J is TRBJ2-2, with 9 bases identical to TRBD1. CDR1 and CDR2 (germline): SGDLS, YYNGEE. This CDR3 contains 15 residues. The CDR3 bases are TGTGCCAGCAGCGGGACAGGGGTCCTCACCGGGGAGCTCTTTTTT. Translating it yields CASSGTGVLTGELFF.

The V and J genes are TRBV6-2 or TRBV6-3 and TRBJ1-6; D may be TRBD1 (6 bases). This CDR3 has 18 amino acids. V was cut by 5 bases and J by 0 bases, with 17 bases left in between. From germline, CDR1 is MNHEY and CDR2 SVGEGT. CDR3 coding DNA: TGTGCCAGCAGTCTCTCCGGGACACCTTGCTCCTATAATTCACCCCTCCACTTT. Translation: CASSLSGTPCSYNSPLHF.

The rearrangement links TRBV20-1 to TRBJ2-1; 7 bases fit TRBD1. The CDR3 extends over 16 amino acids. Trimming removed 3 bases from V and 6 bases from J; junction bases left unmatched: 14. Per the germline V gene, CDR1 is DFQATT and CDR2 is SNEGSKA (reference sequence). The CDR3 DNA is TGCAGTGCTAGGAGGGGGCTAGAGGATCCGGTCAATGAGCAGTTCTTC. Translated, it gives CSARRGLEDPVNEQFF.

This clonotype was detected many times. The V call is TRBV6-1, the J call TRBJ2-7, with D possibly matching TRBD1 (6 bases). The CDR3 has 12 amino acids. Between the trimmed V and J ends, which lost 6 bases and 0 bases, there was a span of 6 bases. Germline CDR1 is MNHNS and CDR2 is SASEGT. The CDR3 loop is CASRGGSYEQYF. CDR3 sequence (DNA): TGTGCCAGCAGAGGGGGCTCCTACGAGCAGTACTTC.

At least ten counts were recorded for this clonotype. This chain connects TRBV9 to TRBJ2-1; 7 bases map to TRBD1. The V segment lost 4 bases and the J segment 8 bases; nucleotides outside the gene matches: 12. From germline, CDR1 is SGDLS and CDR2 YYNGEE. CDR3 length: 15 residues. The CDR3 bases are TGTGCCAGCAGCCCCTACCATGAGGGGGCGGATGAGCAGTTCTTC. It yields the protein CASSPYHEGADEQFF. Full variable domain (missing parts from reference TRBV9 and TRBJ2-1): DSGVTQTPKHLITATGQRVTLRCSPRSGDLSVYWYQQSLDQGLQFLIQYYNGEERAKGNILERFSAQQFPDLHSELNLSSLELGDSALYFCASSPYHEGADEQFFGPGTRLTVL.

By proportion, this clonotype is medium-sized (0.01 to 0.1%). The chain joins TRBV3-1 to TRBJ1-4; possible D gene TRBD1, 5 bases. CDR1 is LGHDT, CDR2 YNNKEL, per germline (reference sequence). Trimming took 4 bases from V and 4 from J, leaving 10 bases between them. This CDR3 is built from 14 residues. CDR3 nucleotide sequence: TGTGCCAGCAGCCCGCTCGGGGGTAATGAAAAACTGTTTTTT. Translation: CASSPLGGNEKLFF.

As regards this clonotype: This probably arose from a read error, given a far larger clone one base away. The chain uses TRBV6-4 and TRBJ2-5; tentatively, D is TRBD2 (6 bases). This CDR3 is 13 amino acids long. Germline CDR1 and CDR2: MRHNA and SNTAGT. The CDR3 DNA is TGTGACAGCAGTTACTCGCGGGGAGAGACCCAGTACTTC. This translates into CDSSYSRGETQYF.

About this clonotype itself: One end of the junction is discordant with germline, which a read error may explain. The V call is TRBV6-6, the J call TRBJ2-7; 8 nucleotides line up with TRBD2. The germline V gene has CDR1 MNHNY and CDR2 SVGAGI (reference sequence). CDR3 length: 17 amino acids. CDR3 nucleotides: TGTGCCAACAGTTACTCGAGTCGCGGGGGGACCGACTACGAGCAGTACTTC. This sequence encodes CANSYSSRGGTDYEQYF.

This clonotype appeared a few times. Only one base separates this from a far larger clonotype, so it likely reflects a read error. The J gene is TRBJ2-3, the V gene TRBV6-2 or TRBV6-3, with D tentatively TRBD1 (5 bases). The germline V and J ends were trimmed by 6 bases and 9 bases, with 13 bases remaining between them. The CDR3 covers 12 residues. CDR1 is MNHEY and CDR2 is SVGEGT in the germline V gene. CDR3 nucleotides: TGTGCCAGCAGAACAGGTCGAGTCACGCAGTATTTT. Translation: CASRTGRVTQYF.

In its sample, this clonotype was seen many times. V is TRBV20-1 and J is TRBJ2-7; D might be TRBD1 (5 bases). Trimming left V 2 bases short and J 5 bases short, with 13 bases between. Germline CDR1 is DFQATT and CDR2 is SNEGSKA (reference sequence). This CDR3 region has 13 residues. The CDR3: CSARKTGRNEQYF. The CDR3 DNA follows: TGCAGTGCTAGAAAAACAGGTCGGAACGAGCAGTACTTC.

Ten or more counts support this clonotype. This sequence joins TRBV6-1 and TRBJ2-1; 9 positions match TRBD2. This CDR3 spans 15 amino acids. With 6 bases clipped from V and 3 bases from J, the junction kept 6 bases outside the gene matches. CDR1 is MNHNS, CDR2 SASEGT, per germline. CDR3 DNA: TGTGCCAGCAGGACCGGGACTAGCTACTACAATGAGCAGTTCTTC. Translating gives CASRTGTSYYNEQFF.

This clonotype was counted at least ten times. The gene calls are TRBV7-2 and TRBJ2-3, with unresolved D. Trimming stripped 3 bases from V and 12 bases from J, with 10 bases between. Germline V gene sequence: CDR1 SGHTA, CDR2 FQGNSA. The CDR3 totals 11 residues. The CDR3 DNA reads TGTGCCAGCAGCTTTGGGCTCTATCAGTATTTT. Translating it yields CASSFGLYQYF.